The source of this TCR beta chain is a study of blood T cell repertoires in COVID-19. Per the germline V gene, CDR1 is KGHSH and CDR2 is LQKENI. The CDR3 is made up of 14 amino acids. With 0 bases removed from V and 7 bases from J, the gap between germline ends came to 12 bases. How the authors handled the data: From reference gene primer amplification, estimates of nucleated cell counts were derived. Clones were sequenced by immunoSEQ multiplex PCR, and TCRdb holds only the in-frame ones, with some missing. The D gene and trimming were derived from the DNA, and the V and J assignments and clone size from that table. The table shows about 200,000 clones, with about 86% occurring only once.

The sequencing sample was made of peripheral blood. This chain links TRBV18 with TRBJ1-1; D not resolved. This receptor was obtained from a woman aged 45-59 years with COVID-19, enrolled during active disease. The DNA for the CDR3 is TGTGCCAGCTCACCACCGATCCGGGCGGGTGAAGCTTTCTTT. Protein sequence: CASSPPIRAGEAFF.